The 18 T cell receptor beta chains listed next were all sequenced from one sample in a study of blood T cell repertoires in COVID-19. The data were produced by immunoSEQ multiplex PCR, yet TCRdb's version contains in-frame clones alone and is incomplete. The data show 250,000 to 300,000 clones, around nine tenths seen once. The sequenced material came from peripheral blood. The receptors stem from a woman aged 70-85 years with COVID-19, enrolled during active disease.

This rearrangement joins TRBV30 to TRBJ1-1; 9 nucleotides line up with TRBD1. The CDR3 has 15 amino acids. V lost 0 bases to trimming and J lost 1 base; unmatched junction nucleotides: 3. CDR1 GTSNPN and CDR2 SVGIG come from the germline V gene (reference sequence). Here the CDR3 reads CAWSVRDRANTEAFF. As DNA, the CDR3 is TGTGCCTGGAGTGTACGGGACAGGGCGAACACTGAAGCTTTCTTT. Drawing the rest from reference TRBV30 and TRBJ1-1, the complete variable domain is SQTIHQWPATLVQPVGSPLSLECTVEGTSNPNLYWYRQAAGRGLQLLFYSVGIGQISSEVPQNLSASRPQDRQFILSSKKLLLSDSGFYLCAWSVRDRANTEAFFGQGTRLTVV.

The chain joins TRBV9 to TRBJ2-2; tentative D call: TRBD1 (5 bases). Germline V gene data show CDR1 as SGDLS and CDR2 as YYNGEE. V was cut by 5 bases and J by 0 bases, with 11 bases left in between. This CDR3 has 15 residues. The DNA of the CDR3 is TGTGCCAGCAGTACAAGGGGATCGAACACCGGGGAGCTGTTTTTT. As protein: CASSTRGSNTGELFF.

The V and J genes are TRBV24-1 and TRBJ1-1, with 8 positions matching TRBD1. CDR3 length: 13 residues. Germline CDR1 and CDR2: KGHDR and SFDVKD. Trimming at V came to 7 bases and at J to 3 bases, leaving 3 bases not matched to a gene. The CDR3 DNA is TGTGCCACCAGATTGGGACAGGACACTGAAGCTTTCTTT. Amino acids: CATRLGQDTEAFF.

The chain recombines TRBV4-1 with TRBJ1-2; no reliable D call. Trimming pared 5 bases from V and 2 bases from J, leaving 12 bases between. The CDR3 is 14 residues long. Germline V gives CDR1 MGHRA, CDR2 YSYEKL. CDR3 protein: CASSGRENNYGYTF. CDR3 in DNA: TGCGCCAGCAGCGGTAGAGAAAACAACTATGGCTACACCTTC.

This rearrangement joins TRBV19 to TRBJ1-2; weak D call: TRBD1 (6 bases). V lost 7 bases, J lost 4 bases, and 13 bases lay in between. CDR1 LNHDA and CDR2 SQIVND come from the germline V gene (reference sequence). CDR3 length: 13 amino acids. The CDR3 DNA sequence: TGTGCCAGTACAACTCGACAGGTCTATGGCTACACCTTC. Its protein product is CASTTRQVYGYTF.

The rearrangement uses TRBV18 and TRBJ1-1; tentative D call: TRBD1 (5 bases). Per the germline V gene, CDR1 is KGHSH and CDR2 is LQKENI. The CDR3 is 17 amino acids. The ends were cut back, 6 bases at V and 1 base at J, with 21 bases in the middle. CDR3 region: CASSQSAGRQANTEAFF. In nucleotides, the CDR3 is TGTGCCAGCTCCCAAAGTGCGGGGCGGCAGGCGAACACTGAAGCTTTCTTT.

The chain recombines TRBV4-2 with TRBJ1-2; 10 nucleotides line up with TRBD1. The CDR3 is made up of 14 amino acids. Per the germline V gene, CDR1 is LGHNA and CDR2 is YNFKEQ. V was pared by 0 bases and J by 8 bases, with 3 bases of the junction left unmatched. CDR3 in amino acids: CASSQDDRGPGYTF. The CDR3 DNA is TGTGCCAGCAGCCAAGATGACAGGGGGCCAGGCTACACCTTC.

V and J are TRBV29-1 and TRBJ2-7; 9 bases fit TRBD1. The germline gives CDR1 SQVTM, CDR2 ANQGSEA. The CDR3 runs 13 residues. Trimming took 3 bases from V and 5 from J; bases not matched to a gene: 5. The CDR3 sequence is CSVDSGTGHEQYF. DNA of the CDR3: TGCAGCGTTGATTCCGGGACAGGGCACGAGCAGTACTTC.

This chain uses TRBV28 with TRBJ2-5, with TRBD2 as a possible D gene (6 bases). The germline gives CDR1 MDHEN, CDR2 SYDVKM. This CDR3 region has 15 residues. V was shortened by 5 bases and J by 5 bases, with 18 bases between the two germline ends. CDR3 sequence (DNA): TGTGCCAGCAGTCCCTCGGGACTCCAAAGGGAGACCCAGTACTTC. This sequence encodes CASSPSGLQRETQYF.

This chain's CDR3 is CASSEAGQGRGEQYF. CDR3 DNA: TGTGCCAGCAGTGAAGCTGGACAGGGGAGGGGCGAGCAGTACTTC. The chain links TRBV6-1 to TRBJ2-7; 9 bases align to TRBD1. The germline CDR1 and CDR2 sequences are MNHNS and SASEGT. V was pared by 0 bases and J by 6 bases, with 6 bases of the junction left unmatched. The length of the CDR3 is 15 residues.

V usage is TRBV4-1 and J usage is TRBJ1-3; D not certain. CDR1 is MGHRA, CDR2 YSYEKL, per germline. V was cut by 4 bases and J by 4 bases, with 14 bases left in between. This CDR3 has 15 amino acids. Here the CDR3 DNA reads TGCGCCAGCAGCCCTCTCGGGGATGAGGGAAACACCATATATTTT. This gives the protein CASSPLGDEGNTIYF.

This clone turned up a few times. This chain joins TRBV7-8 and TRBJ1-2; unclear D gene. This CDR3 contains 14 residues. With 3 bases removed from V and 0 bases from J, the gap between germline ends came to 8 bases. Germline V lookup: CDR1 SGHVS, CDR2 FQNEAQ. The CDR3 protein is CASSFGAANYGYTF. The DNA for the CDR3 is TGTGCCAGCAGCTTTGGAGCTGCTAACTATGGCTACACCTTC.

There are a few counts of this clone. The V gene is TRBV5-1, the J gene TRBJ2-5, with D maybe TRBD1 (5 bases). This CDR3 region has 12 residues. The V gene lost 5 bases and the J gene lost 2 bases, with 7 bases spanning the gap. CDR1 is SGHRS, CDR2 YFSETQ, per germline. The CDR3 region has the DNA TGCGCCAGCAGGCAGGGACAAGAGACCCAGTACTTC. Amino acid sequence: CASRQGQETQYF.

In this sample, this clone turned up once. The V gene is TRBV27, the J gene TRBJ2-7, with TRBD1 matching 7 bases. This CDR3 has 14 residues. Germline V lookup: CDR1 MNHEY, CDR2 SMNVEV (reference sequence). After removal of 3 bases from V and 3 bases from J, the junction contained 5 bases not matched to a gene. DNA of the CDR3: TGTGCCAGCAGTTTCACTCGGGACAGCTACGAGCAGTACTTC. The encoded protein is CASSFTRDSYEQYF.

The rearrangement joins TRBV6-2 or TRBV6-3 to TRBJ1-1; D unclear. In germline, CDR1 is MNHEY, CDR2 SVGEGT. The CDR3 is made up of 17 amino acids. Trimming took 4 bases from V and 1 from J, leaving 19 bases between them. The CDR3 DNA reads TGTGCCAGCAGTTTCCACGCCCGGAGCAGTTCGAACACTGAAGCTTTCTTT. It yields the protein CASSFHARSSSNTEAFF.

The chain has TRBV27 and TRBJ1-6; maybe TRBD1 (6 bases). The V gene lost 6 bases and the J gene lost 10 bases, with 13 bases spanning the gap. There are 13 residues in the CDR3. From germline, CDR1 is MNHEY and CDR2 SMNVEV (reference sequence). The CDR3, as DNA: TGTGCCAGCAGGCTCGGACAGCTCTCACCCCTCCACTTT. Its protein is CASRLGQLSPLHF.

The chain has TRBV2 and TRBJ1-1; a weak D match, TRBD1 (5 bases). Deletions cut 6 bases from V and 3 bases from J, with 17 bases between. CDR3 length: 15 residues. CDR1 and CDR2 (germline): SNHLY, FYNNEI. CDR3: CASRTLDSLDTEAFF. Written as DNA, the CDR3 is TGTGCCAGCAGGACCCTAGACAGCCTAGACACTGAAGCTTTCTTT.

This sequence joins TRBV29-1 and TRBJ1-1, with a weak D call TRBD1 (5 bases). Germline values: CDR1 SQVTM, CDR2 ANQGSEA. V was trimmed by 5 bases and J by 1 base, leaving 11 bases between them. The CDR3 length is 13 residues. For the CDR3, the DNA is TGCAGCGTTAGGGGTTTAAGGAACACTGAAGCTTTCTTT. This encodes CSVRGLRNTEAFF.